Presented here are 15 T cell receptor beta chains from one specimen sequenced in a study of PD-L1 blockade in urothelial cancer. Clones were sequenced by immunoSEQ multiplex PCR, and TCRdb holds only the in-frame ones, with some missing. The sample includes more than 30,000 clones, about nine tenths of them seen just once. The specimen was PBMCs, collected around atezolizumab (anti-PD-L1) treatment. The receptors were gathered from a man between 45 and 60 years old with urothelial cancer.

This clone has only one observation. The CDR3 protein is CASSLESRQPQHF. For the CDR3, the DNA is TGTGCCAGCAGCTTAGAATCTCGGCAGCCCCAGCATTTT. The gene calls are TRBV11-2 and TRBJ1-5; D is unresolved. Germline CDR1 and CDR2: SGHAT and FQNNGV. This CDR3 is built from 13 residues. V gave up 0 bases and J gave up 7 bases, with 7 bases separating them.

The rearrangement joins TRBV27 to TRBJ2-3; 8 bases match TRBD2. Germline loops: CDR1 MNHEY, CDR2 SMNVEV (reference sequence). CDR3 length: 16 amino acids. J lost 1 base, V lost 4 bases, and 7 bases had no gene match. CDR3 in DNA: TGTGCCAGCAGTTCTCGCAAGACTAGCGGCACAGATACGCAGTATTTT. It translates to CASSSRKTSGTDTQYF.

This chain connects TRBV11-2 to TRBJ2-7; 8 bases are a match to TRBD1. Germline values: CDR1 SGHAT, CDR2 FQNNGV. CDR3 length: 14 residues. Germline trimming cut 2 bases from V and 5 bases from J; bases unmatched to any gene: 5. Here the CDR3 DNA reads TGTGCCAGCAGCTTACGACAGGGGTCCCACGAGCAGTACTTC. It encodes CASSLRQGSHEQYF.

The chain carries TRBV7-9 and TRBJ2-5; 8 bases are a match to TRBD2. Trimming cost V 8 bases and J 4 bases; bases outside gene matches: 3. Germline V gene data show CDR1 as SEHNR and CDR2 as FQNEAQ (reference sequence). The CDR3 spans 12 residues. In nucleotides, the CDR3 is TGTGCCAGCCGCCGGGGGGGAGAGACCCAGTACTTC. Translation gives CASRRGGETQYF.

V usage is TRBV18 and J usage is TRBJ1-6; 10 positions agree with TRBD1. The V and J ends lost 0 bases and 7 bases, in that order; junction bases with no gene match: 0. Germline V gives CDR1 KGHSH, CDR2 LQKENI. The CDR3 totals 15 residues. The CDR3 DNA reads TGTGCCAGCTCACCACCGACAGGGGGCAATTCACCCCTCCACTTT. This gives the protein CASSPPTGGNSPLHF. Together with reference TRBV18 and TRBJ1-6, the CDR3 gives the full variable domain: NAGVMQNPRHLVRRRGQEARLRCSPMKGHSHVYWYRQLPEEGLKFMVYLQKENIIDESGMPKERFSAEFPKEGPSILRIQQVVRGDSAAYFCASSPPTGGNSPLHFGNGTRLTVT.

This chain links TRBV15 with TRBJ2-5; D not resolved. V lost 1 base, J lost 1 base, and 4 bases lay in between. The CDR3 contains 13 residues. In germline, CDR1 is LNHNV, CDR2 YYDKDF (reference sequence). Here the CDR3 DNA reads TGTGCCACCAGCAGAGGTATCCAAGAGACCCAGTACTTC. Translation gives CATSRGIQETQYF.

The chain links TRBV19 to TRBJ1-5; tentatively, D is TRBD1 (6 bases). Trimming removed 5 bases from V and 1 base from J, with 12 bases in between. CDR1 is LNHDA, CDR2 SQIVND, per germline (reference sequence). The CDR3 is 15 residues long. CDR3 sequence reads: CASSAYGTSNQPQHF. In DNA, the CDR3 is TGTGCCAGTAGTGCCTACGGGACAAGCAATCAGCCCCAGCATTTT.

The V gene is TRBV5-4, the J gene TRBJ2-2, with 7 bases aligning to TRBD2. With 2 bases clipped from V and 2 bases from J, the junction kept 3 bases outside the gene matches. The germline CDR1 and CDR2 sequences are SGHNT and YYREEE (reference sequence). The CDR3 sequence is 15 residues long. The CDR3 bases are TGTGCCAGCAGCTTCGGGACTACCAACACCGGGGAGCTGTTTTTT. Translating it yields CASSFGTTNTGELFF.

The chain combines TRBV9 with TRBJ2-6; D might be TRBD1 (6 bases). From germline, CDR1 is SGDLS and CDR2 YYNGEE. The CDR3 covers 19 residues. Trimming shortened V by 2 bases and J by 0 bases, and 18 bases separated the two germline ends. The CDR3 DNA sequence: TGTGCCAGCAGCGTCCACGGCCCTACAGGGAGCTCTGGGGCCAACGTCCTGACTTTC. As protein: CASSVHGPTGSSGANVLTF.

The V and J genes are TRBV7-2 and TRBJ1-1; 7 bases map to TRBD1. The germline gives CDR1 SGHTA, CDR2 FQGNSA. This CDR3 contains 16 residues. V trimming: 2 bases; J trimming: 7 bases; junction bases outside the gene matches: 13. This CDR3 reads CASSLISGRGSGEAFF. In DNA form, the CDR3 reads TGTGCCAGCAGCTTAATTTCGGGCAGGGGGAGCGGTGAAGCTTTCTTT.

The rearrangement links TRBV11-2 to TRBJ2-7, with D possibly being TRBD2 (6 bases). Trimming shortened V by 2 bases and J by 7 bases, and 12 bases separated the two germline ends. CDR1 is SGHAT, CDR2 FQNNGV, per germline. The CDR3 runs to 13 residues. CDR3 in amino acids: CASSLRDLGEQYF. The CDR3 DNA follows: TGTGCCAGCAGCTTACGGGACTTGGGTGAGCAGTACTTC.

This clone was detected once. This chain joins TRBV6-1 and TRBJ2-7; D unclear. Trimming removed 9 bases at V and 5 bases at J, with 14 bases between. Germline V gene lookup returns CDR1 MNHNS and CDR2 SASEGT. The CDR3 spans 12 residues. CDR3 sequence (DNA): TGTGCCAGTCCGTCGGTCGTGGACGAGCAGTACTTC. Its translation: CASPSVVDEQYF.

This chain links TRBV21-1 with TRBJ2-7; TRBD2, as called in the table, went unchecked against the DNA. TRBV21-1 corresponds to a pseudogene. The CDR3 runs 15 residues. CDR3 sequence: CASSLPGGKNYEQYF. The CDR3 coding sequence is TGTGCCAGCAGCCTTCCGGGGGGGAAAAACTACGAGCAGTACTTC.

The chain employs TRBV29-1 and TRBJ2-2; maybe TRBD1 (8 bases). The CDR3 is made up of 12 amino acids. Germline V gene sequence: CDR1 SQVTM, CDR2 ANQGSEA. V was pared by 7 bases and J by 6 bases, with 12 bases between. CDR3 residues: CSGTGRAGELFF. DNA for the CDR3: TGCAGCGGGACAGGGAGGGCCGGGGAGCTGTTTTTT.

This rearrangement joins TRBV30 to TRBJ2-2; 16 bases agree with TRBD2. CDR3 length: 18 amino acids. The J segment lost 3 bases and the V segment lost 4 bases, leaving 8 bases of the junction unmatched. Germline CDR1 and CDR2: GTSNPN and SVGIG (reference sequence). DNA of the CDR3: TGTGCCTGGAAGAAGGGACTAGCGGGGGGGTGGTACACCGGGGAGCTGTTTTTT. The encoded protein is CAWKKGLAGGWYTGELFF. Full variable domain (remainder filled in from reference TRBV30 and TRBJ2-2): SQTIHQWPATLVQPVGSPLSLECTVEGTSNPNLYWYRQAAGRGLQLLFYSVGIGQISSEVPQNLSASRPQDRQFILSSKKLLLSDSGFYLCAWKKGLAGGWYTGELFFGEGSRLTVL.